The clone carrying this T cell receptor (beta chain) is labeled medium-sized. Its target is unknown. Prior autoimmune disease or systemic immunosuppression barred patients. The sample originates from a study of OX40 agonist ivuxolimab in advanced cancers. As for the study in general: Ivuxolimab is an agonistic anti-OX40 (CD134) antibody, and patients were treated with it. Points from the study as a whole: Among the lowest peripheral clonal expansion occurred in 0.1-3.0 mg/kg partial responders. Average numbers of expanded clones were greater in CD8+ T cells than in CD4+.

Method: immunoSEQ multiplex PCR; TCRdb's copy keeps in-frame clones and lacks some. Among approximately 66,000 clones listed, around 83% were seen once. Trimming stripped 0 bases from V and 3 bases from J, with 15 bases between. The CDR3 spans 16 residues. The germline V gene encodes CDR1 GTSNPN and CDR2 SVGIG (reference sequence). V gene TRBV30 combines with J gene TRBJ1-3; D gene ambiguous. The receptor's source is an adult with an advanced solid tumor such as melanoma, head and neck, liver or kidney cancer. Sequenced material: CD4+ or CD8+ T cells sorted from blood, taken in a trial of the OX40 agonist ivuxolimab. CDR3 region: CAWSVKSRLIGNTIYF. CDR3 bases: TGTGCCTGGAGTGTTAAGTCACGACTTATTGGAAACACCATATATTTT.